The rows below give T cell receptor beta chains drawn from one sample of a study of identical twins. TCRdb reprocessed the 5' RACE reads with MiXCR, giving one entry per CDR3 protein. The sample has 690,000 or so distinct CDR3 sequences, 8.6% seen once. The data also belong to a second study, concerning yellow fever vaccine responses in identical twins.

Sequenced material: PBMCs. These receptors came from a woman between 18 and 29 years old in good health. CDR3s include the opening cysteine and the closing phenylalanine or tryptophan. D genes are given only for firm matches. Expanded clones get a size class; other rows say once, few or many, or leave the size out.

CASSFGSGLAGIYEQYF,TGTGCCAGCAGCTTTGGTTCCGGACTAGCGGGGATCTACGAGCAGTACTTC,TRBD2,TRBJ2-7,TRBV7-9,NA
CASSPRVSGSTDTQYF,TGTGCCAGCAGCCCCCGGGTTAGCGGGAGCACAGATACGCAGTATTTT,TRBD2,TRBJ2-3,TRBV7-9,few
CASSLTWGTGSSGANVLTF,TGCGCCAGCAGCCTTACGTGGGGGACAGGGTCATCTGGGGCCAACGTCCTGACTTTC,TRBD1,TRBJ2-6,TRBV4-1,few
CASKRDPRVDTQYF,TGTGCCAGCAAGCGGGACCCAAGGGTAGATACGCAGTATTTT,TRBD2,TRBJ2-3,TRBV2,few
CASSLAWKSTDTQYF,TGCGCCAGCAGCTTGGCCTGGAAGAGCACAGATACGCAGTATTTT,NA,TRBJ2-3,TRBV5-1,NA
CASSLAGEWTGELFF,TGTGCCAGCAGCTTAGCGGGGGAATGGACCGGGGAGCTGTTTTTT,NA,TRBJ2-2,TRBV7-9,many
CASSLNREVTGELFF,TGTGCCAGCAGCTTGAACAGGGAGGTCACCGGGGAGCTGTTTTTT,NA,TRBJ2-2,TRBV5-5,few
CASSARLAGVDNEQFF,TGCGCCAGCAGCGCCCGGCTAGCGGGAGTCGACAATGAGCAGTTCTTC,TRBD2,TRBJ2-1,TRBV4-3,many
CASSLGQAKLSEQFF,TGTGCCAGCAGCCTGGGACAGGCCAAGTTGAGTGAGCAGTTCTTC,TRBD1,TRBJ2-1,TRBV7-2,many
CASSGTGIKETQYF,TGCGCCAGCAGCGGAACAGGGATTAAAGAGACCCAGTACTTC,NA,TRBJ2-5,TRBV5-1,few
CATSDLTGTGELFF,TGTGCCACCAGTGACCTGACGGGCACCGGGGAGCTGTTTTTT,NA,TRBJ2-2,TRBV24-1,NA
CSVELQGILSDTQYF,TGCAGCGTAGAACTACAGGGGATACTTTCAGATACGCAGTATTTT,TRBD1,TRBJ2-3,TRBV29-1,few
CASSPPRGSPLHF,TGTGCCAGCAGCCCCCCCCGGGGGTCACCCCTCCACTTT,NA,TRBJ1-6,TRBV12-3/TRBV12-4,few
CASSQDRASGDEQFF,TGCGCCAGCAGCCAAGATCGGGCCTCCGGGGATGAGCAGTTCTTC,NA,TRBJ2-1,TRBV4-3,few
CATRRAGGHEQFF,TGTGCCACCCGTCGGGCGGGAGGACATGAGCAGTTCTTC,TRBD2,TRBJ2-1,TRBV6-1,few
CASSQDLQGKGNQPQHF,TGCGCCAGCAGCCAAGATCTACAGGGGAAGGGCAATCAGCCCCAGCATTTT,TRBD1,TRBJ1-5,TRBV4-1,few
CAWRRADEQYF,TGTGCCTGGAGAAGAGCCGACGAGCAGTACTTC,NA,TRBJ2-7,TRBV30,few
CASSYTGPTYEQYF,TGTGCCAGCAGTTACACGGGACCGACCTACGAGCAGTACTTC,NA,TRBJ2-7,TRBV3-1,many
CSVRAGGLRETQYF,TGCAGCGTCCGAGCGGGGGGGCTGAGGGAGACCCAGTACTTC,TRBD2,TRBJ2-5,TRBV29-1,NA
CASSFSRLAGTADTQYF,TGTGCCAGCAGTTTCAGTCGTCTAGCGGGGACGGCAGATACGCAGTATTTT,TRBD2,TRBJ2-3,TRBV28,few
CASSPPAGGFTDTQYF,TGTGCCAGCTCACCACCGGCAGGGGGCTTCACAGATACGCAGTATTTT,TRBD1,TRBJ2-3,TRBV18,NA
CASGRGVSEQYF,TGTGCCAGCGGCAGGGGGGTCAGCGAGCAGTACTTC,NA,TRBJ2-7,TRBV6-5,few
CASSLGDSLPIYEQYF,TGTGCCAGCAGTTTAGGCGACTCACTCCCCATCTACGAGCAGTACTTC,NA,TRBJ2-7,TRBV28,few
CASSFGLAGGRETQYF,TGCGCCAGCAGCTTCGGACTAGCGGGGGGGCGTGAGACCCAGTACTTC,TRBD2,TRBJ2-5,TRBV5-1,many
CASSARPVTGGGLALDYEQYF,TGTGCCAGCAGCGCACGCCCAGTGACAGGGGGAGGACTAGCGCTCGATTACGAGCAGTACTTC,NA,TRBJ2-7,TRBV9,NA
CSVVWNVGVNQPQHF,TGCAGCGTTGTTTGGAACGTGGGGGTGAATCAGCCCCAGCATTTT,NA,TRBJ1-5,TRBV29-1,few
CASSMDRVTEAFF,TGCGCCAGCAGCATGGACAGGGTCACTGAAGCTTTCTTT,TRBD1,TRBJ1-1,TRBV5-1,many
CASSLGGLDTGELFF,TGTGCCAGCTCCTTGGGAGGTTTAGACACCGGGGAGCTGTTTTTT,NA,TRBJ2-2,TRBV12-3/TRBV12-4,few
CASSDRGRAADTQYF,TGTGCCAGCAGCGACCGGGGAAGGGCCGCGGATACGCAGTATTTT,NA,TRBJ2-3,TRBV11-2,few
CASSHTKGAAGAFF,TGTGCCAGCAGCCACACTAAGGGGGCCGCGGGGGCTTTCTTT,TRBD1,TRBJ1-1,TRBV3-1,many
CASSFGTGRETQYF,TGTGCCAGCAGTTTCGGGACAGGGAGAGAGACCCAGTACTTC,TRBD1,TRBJ2-5,TRBV12-3/TRBV12-4,few
CASSPLAGGRVYEQYF,TGTGCCAGCAGTCCACTAGCGGGGGGGCGTGTCTACGAGCAGTACTTC,TRBD2,TRBJ2-7,TRBV27,NA
CASLLWQNTEAFF,TGTGCCAGCCTTCTGTGGCAGAACACTGAAGCTTTCTTT,NA,TRBJ1-1,TRBV2,many
CASSPQRGSYNEQFF,TGTGCCAGCAGCCCCCAGCGGGGGTCCTACAATGAGCAGTTCTTC,TRBD2,TRBJ2-1,TRBV7-2,few
CASSRTGGFTGELFF,TGTGCCAGCAGTCGGACAGGGGGATTCACCGGGGAGCTGTTTTTT,TRBD1,TRBJ2-2,TRBV6-2/TRBV6-3,many
CATSRVGSPFYEQYF,TGTGCCACCAGCAGAGTTGGCAGTCCTTTCTACGAGCAGTACTTC,NA,TRBJ2-7,TRBV15,few
CASRPAGGGQPQHF,TGTGCCAGCAGGCCCGCGGGGGGCGGACAGCCCCAGCATTTT,NA,TRBJ1-5,TRBV27,NA
CASSYLSGLQETQYF,TGTGCCAGCAGTTACTTGTCGGGTCTCCAAGAGACCCAGTACTTC,NA,TRBJ2-5,TRBV6-5,many
CASSPDSYSGNTIYF,TGTGCCAGCAGTCCCGACAGCTACTCTGGAAACACCATATATTTT,NA,TRBJ1-3,TRBV12-3/TRBV12-4,few
CASGRTSGGYNEQFF,TGTGCCAGCGGCCGAACTAGCGGGGGATACAATGAGCAGTTCTTC,TRBD2,TRBJ2-1,TRBV12-3/TRBV12-4,NA
CASSSLSGPYEQYF,TGTGCCAGCAGCTCCCTTAGCGGTCCGTACGAGCAGTACTTC,NA,TRBJ2-7,TRBV7-3,many
CASSPGHTSNQPQHF,TGTGCCAGCTCACCCGGACACACTAGCAATCAGCCCCAGCATTTT,NA,TRBJ1-5,TRBV18,NA
CASSHIVGQGIYEQYF,TGTGCCAGCAGCCATATCGTTGGACAGGGAATCTACGAGCAGTACTTC,TRBD1,TRBJ2-7,TRBV7-9,few
CASSYSVNGNTIYF,TGTGCCAGCAGTTATTCTGTTAACGGAAACACCATATATTTT,NA,TRBJ1-3,TRBV6-5,few
CSSWDRGQETQYF,TGCAGCTCCTGGGACAGGGGCCAAGAGACCCAGTACTTC,TRBD1,TRBJ2-5,TRBV29-1,many
CASSPNWGTSGHNEQFF,TGTGCCAGCAGCCCCAATTGGGGGACTAGCGGACACAATGAGCAGTTCTTC,TRBD2,TRBJ2-1,TRBV11-2,NA
CSASSPRLERNEQFF,TGCAGTGCTAGTTCCCCCAGGCTAGAGAGGAATGAGCAGTTCTTC,NA,TRBJ2-1,TRBV20-1,NA
CASSLGRTYGYTF,TGTGCCAGCAGCTTGGGACGGACCTATGGCTACACCTTC,NA,TRBJ1-2,TRBV5-6,many
CASGRRQHNEQFF,TGTGCCAGCGGACGCCGACAACACAATGAGCAGTTCTTC,NA,TRBJ2-1,TRBV6-1,many
CASSDTFIGELFF,TGTGCCAGCAGTGACACTTTTATAGGGGAGCTGTTTTTT,NA,TRBJ2-2,TRBV25-1,NA
CASSLDQRVEQFF,TGTGCCAGCAGCTTAGATCAAAGGGTTGAGCAGTTCTTC,NA,TRBJ2-1,TRBV11-2,NA